The 5 T cell receptor beta chains below were found in one sample sequenced in a study of T cell changes during pregnancy in multiple sclerosis. The table came from immunoSEQ multiplex PCR; TCRdb's copy has only in-frame clones and leaves some out. Of roughly 61,000 clones listed, around nine tenths are singletons. The specimen was peripheral blood, collected in the first trimester of pregnancy. The source is a female donor in good health, enrolled as a control in a pregnancy study.

This clone was seen once. CDR3 protein: CASRRTDHTEAFF. In nucleotides, the CDR3 is TGTGCCAGCAGGCGGACAGACCACACTGAAGCTTTCTTT. The V gene is TRBV7-9, the J gene TRBJ1-1; tentatively, D is TRBD1 (6 bases). V lost 6 bases and J lost 3, with 11 bases in between. From germline, CDR1 is SEHNR and CDR2 FQNEAQ (reference sequence). The CDR3 is made up of 13 amino acids.

The CDR3 protein is CASRWTSGLPYEQYF. The CDR3 coding sequence is TGTGCCAGCAGGTGGACTAGCGGGCTCCCCTACGAGCAGTACTTC. V usage is TRBV6-5 and J usage is TRBJ2-7; 11 bases are a match to TRBD2. The V and J ends lost 6 bases and 2 bases, in that order; junction bases with no gene match: 6. The CDR3 is 15 residues long. Germline assignment: CDR1 MNHEY and CDR2 SVGAGI.

The J gene is TRBJ2-2, the V gene TRBV7-3; TRBD2 matches 9 bases. The V segment lost 5 bases and the J segment 1 base; nucleotides outside the gene matches: 8. CDR3 length: 17 residues. From germline, CDR1 is SGHTA and CDR2 FQGTGA. CDR3 residues: CASSRSSTSGNTGELFF. The CDR3 region has the DNA TGTGCCAGCAGCCGATCATCGACTAGCGGGAACACCGGGGAGCTGTTTTTT.

This clone was seen once. V gene TRBV19 combines with J gene TRBJ2-2; TRBD2 might be the D (6 bases). The CDR3 contains 15 residues. Germline V gene data show CDR1 as LNHDA and CDR2 as SQIVND (reference sequence). The V and J ends lost 8 bases and 0 bases respectively, with 13 bases between them. This chain's CDR3 is CASASGDSNTGELFF. The CDR3 DNA follows: TGTGCCAGTGCCTCTGGGGACTCGAACACCGGGGAGCTGTTTTTT. Full variable domain (outside the CDR3, taken from reference TRBV19 and TRBJ2-2): DGGITQSPKYLFRKEGQNVTLSCEQNLNHDAMYWYRQDPGQGLRLIYYSQIVNDFQKGDIAEGYSVSREKKESFPLTVTSAQKNPTAFYLCASASGDSNTGELFFGEGSRLTVL.

This rearrangement joins TRBV27 to TRBJ2-1, with TRBD2 matching over 11 bases. Germline CDR1 reads MNHEY; CDR2 reads SMNVEV (reference sequence). Germline trimming cut 3 bases from V and 0 bases from J; bases unmatched to any gene: 4. This CDR3 region has 17 residues. CDR3 coding DNA: TGTGCCAGCAGTTTGGGACTAGCGGTTAGCTCCTACAATGAGCAGTTCTTC. Residues: CASSLGLAVSSYNEQFF.